The rows below give T cell receptor beta chains drawn from one sample of a study of cytomegalovirus exposure and HLA in healthy donors. The data were produced by immunoSEQ multiplex PCR, yet TCRdb's version contains in-frame clones alone and is incomplete. The repertoire holds about 160,000 clones, around nine tenths seen once, with approximately 2.2% in the top ten. Source material: PBMCs. The source of these receptors is a woman aged 18-29 years in good health and CMV-seronegative. Each CDR3 is given with its conserved first and last residue. The order of the fields is J gene, D gene, V gene, clone size, CDR3 protein, CDR3 DNA. A D gene is named only where the DNA matches it firmly. The size entry is marked missing in some rows and otherwise reads once, few, many or a size class.

TRBJ1-4 . TRBV5-6 . CASSDKGQTPSLNEKLFF TGTGCCAGCAGCGATAAAGGACAGACCCCCTCGCTCAATGAAAAACTGTTTTTT
TRBJ2-7 TRBD1 TRBV6-1 . CAVGQGSPYEQYF TGTGCAGTGGGACAGGGGAGCCCCTACGAGCAGTACTTC
TRBJ1-4 TRBD1 TRBV10-1 . CASRDRDNEKLFF TGCGCCAGCAGAGACAGGGATAATGAAAAACTGTTTTTT
TRBJ1-2 . TRBV19 . CASSIQGPVGDGYTF TGTGCCAGTAGTATTCAGGGCCCGGTAGGGGATGGCTACACCTTC
TRBJ1-1 . TRBV6-1 . CASSRVNTEAFF TGTGCCAGCAGCCGGGTGAACACTGAAGCTTTCTTT
TRBJ1-1 TRBD1 TRBV27 . CASSLLATGGNTEAFF TGTGCCAGCAGTTTATTGGCAACAGGGGGCAACACTGAAGCTTTCTTT
TRBJ1-5 TRBD1 TRBV6-6 . CASSYDRGDQPQHF TGTGCCAGCAGTTACGACAGGGGGGATCAGCCCCAGCATTTT
TRBJ2-1 . TRBV6-4 medium-sized CASSEGSGHGNEQFF TGTGCCAGCAGTGAAGGGAGCGGGCACGGAAATGAGCAGTTCTTC
TRBJ2-1 TRBD2 TRBV10-2 . CASLGLADTSYNEQFF TGCGCCAGCCTGGGACTAGCGGACACCTCCTACAATGAGCAGTTCTTC
TRBJ2-3 . TRBV29-1 . CSVEYVASDTQYF TGCAGCGTTGAATACGTAGCATCAGATACGCAGTATTTT
TRBJ1-2 . TRBV30 few CAWSLAATYGYTF TGTGCCTGGAGTCTAGCGGCGACCTATGGCTACACCTTC
TRBJ2-7 TRBD2 TRBV4-1 . CASRFGLAGGPYEQYF TGCGCCAGCAGATTTGGACTAGCGGGAGGACCCTACGAGCAGTACTTC
TRBJ1-3 . TRBV11-2 once CASSLKGGGNTIYF TGTGCCAGCAGCTTAAAAGGCGGTGGAAACACCATATATTTT
TRBJ1-4 TRBD1 TRBV27 . CASREQGATNEKLFF TGTGCCAGCAGGGAACAGGGGGCAACTAATGAAAAACTGTTTTTT
TRBJ2-7 . TRBV5-6 . CASSPTKYRDDEQYF TGTGCCAGCAGCCCGACAAAGTACAGGGATGACGAGCAGTACTTC
TRBJ1-2 TRBD1 TRBV6-1 . CASSVGMTGPDYGYTF TGTGCCAGCAGTGTGGGGATGACAGGGCCTGACTATGGCTACACCTTC